The rows below give T cell receptor beta chains drawn from one sample of a study of blood T cells in healthy people across ages. TCRdb re-called the 5' RACE reads with MiXCR, one entry per CDR3 protein. There are more than 1,400,000 distinct CDR3 sequences in the sample; about 40% occur only once, and approximately 7.9% lies in the top ten. Material: blood. These receptors originate from a woman under 30 in good health. Each CDR3 is given with its conserved first and last residue.

TRBJ2-3 | TRBV7-8 | 14 | CASSSTGVADTQYF
TRBJ2-1 | TRBV3-1 | 12 | CASSHTDYEQFF
TRBJ1-2 | TRBV6-6 | 11 | CASWGSSGYTF
TRBJ2-1 | TRBV20-1 | 17 | CSASESGSASSYNEQFF
TRBJ1-5 | TRBV6-1 | 15 | CASNLDSAGNQPQHF
TRBJ2-3 | TRBV12-5 | 15 | CASAHREGSTDTQYF
TRBJ1-2 | TRBV20-1 | 13 | CSASDRVSYGYTF
TRBJ2-6 | TRBV10-3 | 19 | CAISETTSGRKSGANVLTF
TRBJ2-5 | TRBV10-3 | 16 | CTISEQLAGVGETQYF
TRBJ2-1 | TRBV24-1 | 13 | CATSDLGRDEQFF
TRBJ2-7 | TRBV6-5 | 14 | CASSTDRRAYGQYF
TRBJ1-2 | TRBV20-1 | 15 | CSAIRGAGGVYGYTF
TRBJ2-7 | TRBV10-3 | 13 | CAISRTSSYEQYF
. | TRBV2 | 14 | CASSDIWDHNEQYF
TRBJ2-1 | TRBV19 | 14 | CASSEFTLNNEQFF
TRBJ2-3 | TRBV27 | 14 | CASRDRPGADTQYF
TRBJ1-1 | TRBV10-3 | 13 | CASSAQINTEAFF
TRBJ1-2 | TRBV4-1 | 12 | CASSQVGDGYTF
TRBJ2-1 | TRBV4-1 | 17 | CASSQEGGRPPNNEQFF
TRBJ2-5 | TRBV20-1 | 18 | CSARIRDRGSSFQETQYF
TRBJ2-1 | TRBV5-1 | 14 | CASSLGAPGDEQFF
TRBJ1-1 | TRBV7-8 | 15 | CASRPTVRGNTEAFF
TRBJ1-6 | TRBV5-6 | 16 | CASSFGLSSYNSPLHF
TRBJ2-3 | TRBV14 | 17 | CASSPRDLLGRADTQYF
TRBJ2-7 | TRBV24-1 | 15 | CATSDGTGSSYEQYF
TRBJ1-2 | TRBV6-6 | 12 | CAALGQGGGYTF
TRBJ2-1 | TRBV18 | 16 | CASSRKGLAGLNEQFF
TRBJ2-7 | TRBV12-3/TRBV12-4 | 15 | CASSKQGSPPYEQYF
TRBJ2-7 | TRBV18 | 12 | CASSPVDEEQYF
TRBJ2-7 | TRBV27 | 14 | CASGATAKPYEQYF